This T cell receptor (beta chain) was found in a study of blood T cell repertoires in COVID-19 (TCRdb year 2020). About the full investigation: The collaborator samples originated in the United States, Italy and Spain and spanned the acute and convalescent phases of COVID-19. A freely available public database, intended as a resource for researchers studying the immune response to SARS-CoV-2, is where the repertoires were released. The samples were drawn from two sources: the first 160 participants of the ongoing ImmuneRACE study, and over 950 subjects contributed by 6 global collaborators. Where available, HLA class I and class II types were obtained from metadata supplied by the sample provider rather than from assay-based typing. The prospective study material was composed of cDNA or gDNA derived from T cells, B-cell-depleted T cells, or PBMCs. A de-identified subject ID, COVID-19 status, age in years and sex were almost always included in the sample metadata. Deeply sampled blood TCRbeta repertoires from subjects exposed to, actively infected with, or recovered from COVID-19 were included in the dataset.

The immunoSEQ Assay, a bias-controlled multiplex PCR, was used to amplify TCRbeta CDR3 regions from genomic DNA. The authors' analysis ran thus. Within the assay, amplification of reference gene primers was used to estimate how many nucleated cells each sample contained. To quantify the absolute abundance of each unique TCRbeta CDR3 rearrangement, sequence reads were collapsed and filtered. For each sample, productive Simpson clonality was calculated as the square root of Simpson's diversity index across productive rearrangements. In its TCRdb copy, this immuneACCESS table keeps in-frame sequences only and misses some clones. Where compared with another copy, unresolved V genes explain less than half of these, and the others have no known cause. V and J calls and clone size are given by that table; D and trimming were obtained from the DNA. The sample table lists under 250,000 clones, 87% of them with a count of one. 2% to 3% of the sample lies in the top ten.

Enrolling through a virtual design, the prospective study's participants ranged in age from roughly 18 to 90 years and lived across approximately 25 United States geographic areas. In the prospective study, cohorts were assigned on the basis of participant-reported clinical history obtained from a screening survey and a study questionnaire. Mobile phlebotomists in the prospective study collected whole blood, serum and a nasopharyngeal or oropharyngeal swab from every participant. Participants in the prospective study had the option to provide additional blood draws and questionnaires over a roughly 2-month period. Blood samples from the prospective study were shipped frozen or at room temperature prior to DNA extraction. The study at large found these results: The quantity of clinical and demographic metadata differed by source and by participant and was supplied without curation.

The cysteine opens and the phenylalanine closes a CDR3 of 15 amino acids. Just the 45-base CDR3 DNA is kept, in frame starting at base 1. The germline V gene (reference sequence) specifies LGHDT as CDR1 and YNNKEL as CDR2. V loses 5 bases at its end and J loses 6 bases; junction bases beyond the gene matches: 10. As for this clone: The antigen it binds to is not known. The record has no base qualities; no much larger clone is one base away.

The specimen sequenced was PBMCs or T cells enriched from blood (not recorded which). The clonotype comes from a woman in her twenties or thirties with acute COVID-19. Here the chain combines TRBV3-1 (or the pseudogene TRBV3-2) and TRBJ1-2, with 9 bases in between that match TRBD1. CDR3 reads: CASSGPGQGVDGYTF. The DNA is as follows: TGTGCCAGCAGCGGACCGGGACAGGGAGTCGATGGCTACACCTTC.